The 8 T cell receptor beta chains below come from one sample, sequenced in a study of blood T cell repertoires in COVID-19. Method: immunoSEQ multiplex PCR; TCRdb's copy keeps in-frame clones and lacks some. Of around 120,000 clones listed, 75% to 90% are singletons. Sample: peripheral blood. All receptors derive from a woman between 65 and 79 years old with acute or convalescent COVID-19.

The rearrangement uses TRBV30 and TRBJ1-2; TRBD1 matches at 7 bases. This CDR3 is 13 amino acids long. Germline lookup yields CDR1 GTSNPN and CDR2 SVGIG (reference sequence). With 2 bases clipped from V and 6 bases from J, the junction kept 6 bases outside the gene matches. CDR3 DNA: TGTGCCTGGAGTTATACAGGGGCCAATGGCTACACCTTC. Its translation is CAWSYTGANGYTF.

V usage is TRBV6-5 and J usage is TRBJ1-1; D unresolved. Looked up from germline, CDR1 is MNHEY and CDR2 is SVGAGI. Between the trimmed V and J ends, which lost 5 bases and 3 bases, there was a span of 13 bases. The CDR3 is 14 amino acids. The CDR3 here is CASSLIRGDTEAFF. The DNA for the CDR3 is TGTGCCAGCAGTCTCATCCGCGGGGACACTGAAGCTTTCTTT.

The V call is TRBV10-3, the J call TRBJ2-1, with 16 bases that match TRBD2. Trimming took 3 bases from V and 9 from J; bases not matched to a gene: 5. CDR1 is ENHRY, CDR2 SYGVKD, per germline. The CDR3 runs 16 residues. In DNA, the CDR3 is TGTGCCATCAGTGATGGGACTAGCGGGGGGGCCTTTGAGCAGTTCTTC. It is translated as CAISDGTSGGAFEQFF.

The rearrangement links TRBV7-2 to TRBJ2-1, with D perhaps matching TRBD2 (5 bases). The CDR3 is 16 amino acids. Germline assignment: CDR1 SGHTA and CDR2 FQGNSA. V was pared by 5 bases and J by 0 bases, with 14 bases between. The CDR3 bases are TGTGCCAGCAGCCCAGATAGCGCGAGCTCCTACAATGAGCAGTTCTTC. The encoded protein is CASSPDSASSYNEQFF.

The CDR3 reads CAMQGQGISGNTIYF. CDR3 bases: TGTGCCATGCAGGGACAGGGCATCTCTGGAAACACCATATATTTT. The rearrangement links TRBV28 to TRBJ1-3; 9 bases fit TRBD1. There are 15 residues in the CDR3. The germline CDR1 and CDR2 sequences are MDHEN and SYDVKM. The junction had 7 bases not matched to a gene; V was cut back by 10 bases and J by 0 bases.

The chain employs TRBV11-1 and TRBJ2-7; D remains ambiguous. With 3 bases removed from V and 2 bases from J, the gap between germline ends came to 11 bases. The CDR3 length is 14 residues. Germline V CDR1 and CDR2: SGHAT, FQDESV (reference sequence). This CDR3 reads CASSFRLGPYEQYF. In nucleotides, the CDR3 is TGTGCCAGCAGCTTTAGGCTAGGTCCCTACGAGCAGTACTTC.

The table lists this clone with a few counts. The CDR3 is CATSDPARGQGDDGYTF. Here the CDR3 DNA reads TGTGCCACCAGTGATCCCGCTCGAGGACAGGGGGACGATGGCTACACCTTC. The chain combines TRBV24-1 with TRBJ1-2; 10 bases line up with TRBD1. J gave up 6 bases and V 3 bases, and 12 bases lay outside the gene matches. Germline values: CDR1 KGHDR, CDR2 SFDVKD. CDR3 length equals 17 residues.

The CDR3 loop is CASSRDRWGEKLFF. The CDR3 DNA reads as TGTGCCAGCAGTCGGGACAGGTGGGGGGAAAAACTGTTTTTT. The genes are TRBV2 and TRBJ1-4; 8 bases fit TRBD1. The junction had 7 bases not matched to a gene; V was cut back by 5 bases and J by 8 bases. This CDR3 comprises 14 residues. Germline V gene sequence: CDR1 SNHLY, CDR2 FYNNEI.